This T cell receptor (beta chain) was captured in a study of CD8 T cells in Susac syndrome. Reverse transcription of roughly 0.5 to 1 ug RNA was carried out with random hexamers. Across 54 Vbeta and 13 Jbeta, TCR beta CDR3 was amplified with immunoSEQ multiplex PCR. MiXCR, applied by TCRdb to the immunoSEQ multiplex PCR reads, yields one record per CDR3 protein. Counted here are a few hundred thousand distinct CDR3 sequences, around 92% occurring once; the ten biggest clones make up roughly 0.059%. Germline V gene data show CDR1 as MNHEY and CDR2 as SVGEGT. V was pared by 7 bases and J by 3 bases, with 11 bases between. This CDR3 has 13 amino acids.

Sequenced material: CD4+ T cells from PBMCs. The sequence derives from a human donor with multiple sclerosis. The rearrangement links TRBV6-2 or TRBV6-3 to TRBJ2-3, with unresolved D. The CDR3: CASMPFYTDTQYF. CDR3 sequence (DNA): TGTGCCAGCATGCCTTTTTATACAGATACGCAGTATTTT.